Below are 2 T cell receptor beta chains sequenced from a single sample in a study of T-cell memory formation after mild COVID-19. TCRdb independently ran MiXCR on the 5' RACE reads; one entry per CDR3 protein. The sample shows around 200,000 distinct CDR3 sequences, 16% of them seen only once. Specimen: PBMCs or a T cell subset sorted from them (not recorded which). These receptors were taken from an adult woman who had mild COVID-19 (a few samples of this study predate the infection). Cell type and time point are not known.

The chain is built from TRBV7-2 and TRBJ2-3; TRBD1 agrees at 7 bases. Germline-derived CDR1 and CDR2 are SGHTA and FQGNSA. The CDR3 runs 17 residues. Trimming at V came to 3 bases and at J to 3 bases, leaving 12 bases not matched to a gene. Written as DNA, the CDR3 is TGTGCCAGCAGCTTCCAGATCAGCGCCAGGGGGACAGATACGCAGTATTTT. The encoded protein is CASSFQISARGTDTQYF.

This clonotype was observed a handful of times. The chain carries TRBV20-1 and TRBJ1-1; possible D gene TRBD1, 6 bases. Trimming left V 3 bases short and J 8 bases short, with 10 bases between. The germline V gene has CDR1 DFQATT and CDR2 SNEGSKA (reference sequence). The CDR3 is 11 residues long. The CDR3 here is CSARQGPEAFF. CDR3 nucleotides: TGCAGTGCTAGGCAGGGGCCCGAAGCTTTCTTT.